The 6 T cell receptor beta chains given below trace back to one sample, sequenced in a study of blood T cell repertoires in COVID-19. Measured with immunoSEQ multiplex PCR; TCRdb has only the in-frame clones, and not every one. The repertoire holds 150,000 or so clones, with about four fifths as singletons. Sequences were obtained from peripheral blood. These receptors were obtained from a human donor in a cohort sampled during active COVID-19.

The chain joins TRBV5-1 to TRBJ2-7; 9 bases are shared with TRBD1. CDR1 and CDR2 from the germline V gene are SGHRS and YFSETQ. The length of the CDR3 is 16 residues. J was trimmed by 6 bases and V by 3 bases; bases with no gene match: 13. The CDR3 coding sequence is TGCGCCAGCAGCTCCAATGCGGGGACAGGGTCATCCGAGCAGTACTTC. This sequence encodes CASSSNAGTGSSEQYF. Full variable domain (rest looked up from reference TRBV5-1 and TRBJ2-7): KAGVTQTPRYLIKTRGQQVTLSCSPISGHRSVSWYQQTPGQGLQFLFEYFSETQRNKGNFPGRFSGRQFSNSRSEMNVSTLELGDSALYLCASSSNAGTGSSEQYFGPGTRLTVT.

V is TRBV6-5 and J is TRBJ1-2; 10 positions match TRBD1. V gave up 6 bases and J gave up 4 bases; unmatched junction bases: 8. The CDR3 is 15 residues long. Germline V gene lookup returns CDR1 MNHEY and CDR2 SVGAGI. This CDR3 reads CASSETGGWGYGYTF. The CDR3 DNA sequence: TGTGCCAGCAGCGAGACAGGGGGCTGGGGCTATGGCTACACCTTC.

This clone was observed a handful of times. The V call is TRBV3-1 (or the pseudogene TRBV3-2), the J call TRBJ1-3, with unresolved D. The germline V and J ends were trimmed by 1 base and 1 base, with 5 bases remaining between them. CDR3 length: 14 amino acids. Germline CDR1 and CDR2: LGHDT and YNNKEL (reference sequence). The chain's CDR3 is CASSQVGSGNTIYF. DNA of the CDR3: TGTGCCAGCAGCCAAGTCGGGTCTGGAAACACCATATATTTT.

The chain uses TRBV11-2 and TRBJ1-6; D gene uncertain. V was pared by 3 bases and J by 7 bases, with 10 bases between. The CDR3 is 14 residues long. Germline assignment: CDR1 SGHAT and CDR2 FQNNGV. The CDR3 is CASSFEFYNSPLHF. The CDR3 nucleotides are TGTGCCAGCAGCTTCGAATTCTACAATTCACCCCTCCACTTT.

CDR3 nucleotides: TGTGCCAGCAGCACCAACGGGGGGGACAATGAGCAGTTCTTC. Translation gives CASSTNGGDNEQFF. This sequence joins TRBV7-6 and TRBJ2-1, with 8 positions matching TRBD2. There are 14 residues in the CDR3. Germline CDR1 and CDR2: SGHVS and FNYEAQ. The V segment lost 5 bases and the J segment 5 bases; nucleotides outside the gene matches: 5.

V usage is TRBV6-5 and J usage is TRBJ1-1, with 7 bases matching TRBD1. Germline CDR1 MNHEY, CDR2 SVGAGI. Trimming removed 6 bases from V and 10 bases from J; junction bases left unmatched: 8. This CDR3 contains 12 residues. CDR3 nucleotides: TGTGCCAGCAGCTCCGACAGGGTGGCAGCTTTCTTT. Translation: CASSSDRVAAFF.